This T cell receptor (beta chain) was recorded in a study of cytomegalovirus exposure and HLA in healthy donors. Turning to the study itself: Early released data comprised around 85 million unique TCRs from HLA-typed donors.

Primers included in the PCR were 60 Vbeta and 13 Jbeta primers. Clones were read by immunoSEQ multiplex PCR, and TCRdb kept only the in-frame ones, dropping some. The table records 180,000 or so clones, around 80% of them present only once. Germline V gene lookup returns CDR1 SGHRS and CDR2 YFSETQ. The CDR3 length is 13 residues. With 0 bases clipped from V and 8 bases from J, the junction kept 4 bases outside the gene matches. The J gene is TRBJ1-2, the V gene TRBV5-1; the match to TRBD1 covers 7 bases. The receptor was isolated from a girl between 5 and 17 years old in good health and CMV-seropositive. Sequencing was done on a sample of PBMCs. For the CDR3, the DNA is TGCGCCAGCAGCTTGGACAGGGGATCCGGCTACACCTTC. Translating it yields CASSLDRGSGYTF. The full variable domain, its missing parts supplied by reference TRBV5-1 and TRBJ1-2, is KAGVTQTPRYLIKTRGQQVTLSCSPISGHRSVSWYQQTPGQGLQFLFEYFSETQRNKGNFPGRFSGRQFSNSRSEMNVSTLELGDSALYLCASSLDRGSGYTFGSGTRLTVV.